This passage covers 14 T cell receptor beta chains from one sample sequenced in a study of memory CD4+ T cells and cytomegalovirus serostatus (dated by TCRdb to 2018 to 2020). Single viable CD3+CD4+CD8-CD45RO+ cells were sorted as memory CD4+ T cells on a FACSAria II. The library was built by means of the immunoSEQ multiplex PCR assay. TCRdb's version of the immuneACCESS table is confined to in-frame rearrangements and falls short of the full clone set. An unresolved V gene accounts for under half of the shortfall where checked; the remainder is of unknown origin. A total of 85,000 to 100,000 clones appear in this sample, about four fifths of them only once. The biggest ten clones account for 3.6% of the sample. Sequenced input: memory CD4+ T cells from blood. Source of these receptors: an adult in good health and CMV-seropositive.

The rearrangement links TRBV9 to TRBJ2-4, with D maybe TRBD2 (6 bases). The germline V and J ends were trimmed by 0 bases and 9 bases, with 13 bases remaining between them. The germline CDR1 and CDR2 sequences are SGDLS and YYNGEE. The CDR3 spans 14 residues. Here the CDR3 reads CASSVGRRAGIQYF. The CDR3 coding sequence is TGTGCCAGCAGCGTAGGTAGGAGGGCCGGCATTCAGTACTTC.

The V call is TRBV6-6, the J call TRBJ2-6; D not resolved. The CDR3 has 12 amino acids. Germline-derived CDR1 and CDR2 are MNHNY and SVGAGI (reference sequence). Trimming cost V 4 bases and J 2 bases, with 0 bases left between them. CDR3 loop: CASSSGANVLTF. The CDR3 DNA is TGTGCCAGCAGTTCTGGGGCCAACGTCCTGACTTTC.

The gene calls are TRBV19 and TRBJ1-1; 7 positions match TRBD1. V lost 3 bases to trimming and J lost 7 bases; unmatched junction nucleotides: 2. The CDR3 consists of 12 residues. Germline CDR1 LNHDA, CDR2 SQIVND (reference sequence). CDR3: CASSMRQGEAFF. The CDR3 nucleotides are TGTGCCAGTAGTATGAGACAGGGTGAAGCTTTCTTT.

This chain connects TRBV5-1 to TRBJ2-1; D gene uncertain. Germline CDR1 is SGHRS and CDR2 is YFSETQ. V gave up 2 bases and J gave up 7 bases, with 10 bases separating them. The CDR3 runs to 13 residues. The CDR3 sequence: CASSFTELNEQFF. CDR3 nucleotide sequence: TGCGCCAGCAGCTTTACCGAGTTGAATGAGCAGTTCTTC.

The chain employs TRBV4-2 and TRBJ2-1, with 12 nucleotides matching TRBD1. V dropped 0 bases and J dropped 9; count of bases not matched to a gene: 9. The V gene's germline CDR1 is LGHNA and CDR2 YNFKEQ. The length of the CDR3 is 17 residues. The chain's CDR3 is CASSQEPLGQGAPEQFF. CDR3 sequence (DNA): TGTGCCAGCAGCCAAGAGCCGCTGGGACAGGGGGCGCCTGAGCAGTTCTTC.

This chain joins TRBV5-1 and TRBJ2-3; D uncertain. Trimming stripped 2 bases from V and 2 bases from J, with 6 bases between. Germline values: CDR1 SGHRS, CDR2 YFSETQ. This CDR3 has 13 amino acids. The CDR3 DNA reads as TGCGCCAGCAGCTTTATTCCCACAGATACGCAGTATTTT. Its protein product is CASSFIPTDTQYF.

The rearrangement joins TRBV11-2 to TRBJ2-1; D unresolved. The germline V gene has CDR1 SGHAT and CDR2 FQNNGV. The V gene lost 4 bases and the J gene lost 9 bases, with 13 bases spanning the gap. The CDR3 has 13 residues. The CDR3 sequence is CASSYPPSPEQFF. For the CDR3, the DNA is TGTGCCAGCAGCTACCCCCCCAGTCCTGAGCAGTTCTTC.

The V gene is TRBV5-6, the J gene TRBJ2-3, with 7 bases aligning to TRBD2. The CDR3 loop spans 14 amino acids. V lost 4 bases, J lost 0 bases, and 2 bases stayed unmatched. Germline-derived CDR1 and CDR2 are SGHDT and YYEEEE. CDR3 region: CASSVSGSTDTQYF. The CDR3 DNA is TGTGCCAGCAGCGTTAGCGGGAGCACAGATACGCAGTATTTT.

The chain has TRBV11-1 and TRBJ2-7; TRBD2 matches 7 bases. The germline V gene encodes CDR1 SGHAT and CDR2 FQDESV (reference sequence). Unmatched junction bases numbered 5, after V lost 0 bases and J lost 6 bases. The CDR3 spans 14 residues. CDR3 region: CASSLAGGRGEQYF. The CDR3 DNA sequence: TGTGCCAGCAGCTTAGCGGGAGGGCGTGGCGAGCAGTACTTC. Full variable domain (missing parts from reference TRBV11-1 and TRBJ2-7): EAEVAQSPRYKITEKSQAVAFWCDPISGHATLYWYRQILGQGPELLVQFQDESVVDDSQLPKDRFSAERLKGVDSTLKIQPAELGDSAMYLCASSLAGGRGEQYFGPGTRLTVT.

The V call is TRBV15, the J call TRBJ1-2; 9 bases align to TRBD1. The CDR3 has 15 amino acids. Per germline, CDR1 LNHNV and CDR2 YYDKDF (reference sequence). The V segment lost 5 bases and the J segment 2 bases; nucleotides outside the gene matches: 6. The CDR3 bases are TGTGCCACCAGCGACGGGACAGGGATCAACTATGGCTACACCTTC. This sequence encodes CATSDGTGINYGYTF.

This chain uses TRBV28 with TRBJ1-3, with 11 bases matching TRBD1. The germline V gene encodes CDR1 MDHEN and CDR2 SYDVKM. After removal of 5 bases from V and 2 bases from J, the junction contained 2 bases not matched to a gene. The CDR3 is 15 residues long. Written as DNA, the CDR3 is TGTGCCAGCAGTCGGGACAGGGGGACTGGAAACACCATATATTTT. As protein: CASSRDRGTGNTIYF. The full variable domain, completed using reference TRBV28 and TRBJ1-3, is DVKVTQSSRYLVKRTGEKVFLECVQDMDHENMFWYRQDPGLGLRLIYFSYDVKMKEKGDIPEGYSVSREKKERFSLILESASTNQTSMYLCASSRDRGTGNTIYFGEGSWLTVV.

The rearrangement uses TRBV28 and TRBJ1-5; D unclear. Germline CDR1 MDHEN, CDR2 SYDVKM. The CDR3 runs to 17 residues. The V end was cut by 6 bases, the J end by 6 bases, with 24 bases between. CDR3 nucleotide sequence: TGTGCCAGCAGACAGAACCGGGGTGGTGTTAGTAGTCAGCCCCAGCATTTT. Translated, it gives CASRQNRGGVSSQPQHF.

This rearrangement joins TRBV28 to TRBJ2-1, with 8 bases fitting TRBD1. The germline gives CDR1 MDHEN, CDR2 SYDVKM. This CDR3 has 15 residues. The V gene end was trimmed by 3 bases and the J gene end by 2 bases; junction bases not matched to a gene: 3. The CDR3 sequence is CASSFVDRAYNEQFF. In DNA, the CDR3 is TGTGCCAGCAGTTTCGTGGACAGGGCCTACAATGAGCAGTTCTTC.

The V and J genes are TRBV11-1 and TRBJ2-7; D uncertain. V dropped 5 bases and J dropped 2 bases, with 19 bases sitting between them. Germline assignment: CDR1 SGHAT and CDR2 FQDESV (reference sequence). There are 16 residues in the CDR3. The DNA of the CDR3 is TGTGCCAGCAGCCTGCTGACTGGACGAACCGCCTACGAGCAGTACTTC. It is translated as CASSLLTGRTAYEQYF. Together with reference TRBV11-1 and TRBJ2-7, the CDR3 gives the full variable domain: EAEVAQSPRYKITEKSQAVAFWCDPISGHATLYWYRQILGQGPELLVQFQDESVVDDSQLPKDRFSAERLKGVDSTLKIQPAELGDSAMYLCASSLLTGRTAYEQYFGPGTRLTVT.